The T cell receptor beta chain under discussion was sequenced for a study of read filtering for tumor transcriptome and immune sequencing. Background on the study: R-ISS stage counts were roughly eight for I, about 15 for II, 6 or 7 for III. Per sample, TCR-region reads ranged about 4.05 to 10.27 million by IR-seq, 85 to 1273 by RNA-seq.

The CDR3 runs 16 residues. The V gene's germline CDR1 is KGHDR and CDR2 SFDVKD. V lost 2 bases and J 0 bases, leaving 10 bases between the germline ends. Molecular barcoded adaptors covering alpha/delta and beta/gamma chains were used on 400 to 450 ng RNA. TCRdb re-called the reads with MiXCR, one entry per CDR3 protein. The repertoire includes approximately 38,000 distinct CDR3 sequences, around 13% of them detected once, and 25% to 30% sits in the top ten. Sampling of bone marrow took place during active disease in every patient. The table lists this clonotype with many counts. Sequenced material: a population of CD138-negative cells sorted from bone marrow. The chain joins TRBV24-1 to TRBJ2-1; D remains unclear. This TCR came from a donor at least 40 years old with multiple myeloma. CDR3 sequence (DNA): TGTGCCACCAGTGATTCCCGAGGCCACTCCTACAATGAGCAGTTCTTC. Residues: CATSDSRGHSYNEQFF.